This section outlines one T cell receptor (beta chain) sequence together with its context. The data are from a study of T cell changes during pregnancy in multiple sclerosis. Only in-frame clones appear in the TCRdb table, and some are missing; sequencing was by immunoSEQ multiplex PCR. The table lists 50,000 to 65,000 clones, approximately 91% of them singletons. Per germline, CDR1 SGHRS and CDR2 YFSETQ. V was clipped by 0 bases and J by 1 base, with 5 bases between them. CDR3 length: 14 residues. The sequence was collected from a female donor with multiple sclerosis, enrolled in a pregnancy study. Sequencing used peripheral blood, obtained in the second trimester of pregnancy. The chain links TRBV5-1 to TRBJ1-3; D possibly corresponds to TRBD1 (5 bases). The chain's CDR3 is CASSLEGSGNTIYF. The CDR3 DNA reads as TGCGCCAGCAGCTTGGAGGGGTCTGGAAACACCATATATTTT.